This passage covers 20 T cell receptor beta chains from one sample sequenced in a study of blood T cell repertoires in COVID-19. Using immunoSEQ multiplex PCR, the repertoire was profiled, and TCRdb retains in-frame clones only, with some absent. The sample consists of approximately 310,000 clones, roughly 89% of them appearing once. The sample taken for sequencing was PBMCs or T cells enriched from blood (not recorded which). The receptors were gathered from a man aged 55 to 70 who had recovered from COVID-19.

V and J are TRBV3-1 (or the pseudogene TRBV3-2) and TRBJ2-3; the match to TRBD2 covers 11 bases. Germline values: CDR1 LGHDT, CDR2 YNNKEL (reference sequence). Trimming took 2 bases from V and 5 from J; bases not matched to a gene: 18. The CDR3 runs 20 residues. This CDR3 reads CASSQMGTSGAEGLLDTQYF. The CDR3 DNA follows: TGTGCCAGCAGCCAAATGGGGACTAGCGGAGCCGAGGGGTTATTAGATACGCAGTATTTT.

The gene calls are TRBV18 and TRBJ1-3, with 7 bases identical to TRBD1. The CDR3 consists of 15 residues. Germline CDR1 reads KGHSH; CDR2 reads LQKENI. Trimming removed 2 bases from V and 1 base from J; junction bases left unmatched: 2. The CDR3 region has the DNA TGTGCCAGCTCACCAGGGGGACAGTCTGGAAACACCATATATTTT. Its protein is CASSPGGQSGNTIYF.

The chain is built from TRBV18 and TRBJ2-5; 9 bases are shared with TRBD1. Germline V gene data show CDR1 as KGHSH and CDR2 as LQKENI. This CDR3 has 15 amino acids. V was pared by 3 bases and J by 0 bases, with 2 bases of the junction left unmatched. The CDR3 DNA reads TGTGCCAGCTCACCCGGGACAGGGTACCAAGAGACCCAGTACTTC. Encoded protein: CASSPGTGYQETQYF.

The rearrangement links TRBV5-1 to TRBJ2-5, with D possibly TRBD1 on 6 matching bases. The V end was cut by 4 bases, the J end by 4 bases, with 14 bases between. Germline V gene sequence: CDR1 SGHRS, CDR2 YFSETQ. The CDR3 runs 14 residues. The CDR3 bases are TGCGCCAGCAGCCCGACAGGTGGGAGAGAGACCCAGTACTTC. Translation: CASSPTGGRETQYF.

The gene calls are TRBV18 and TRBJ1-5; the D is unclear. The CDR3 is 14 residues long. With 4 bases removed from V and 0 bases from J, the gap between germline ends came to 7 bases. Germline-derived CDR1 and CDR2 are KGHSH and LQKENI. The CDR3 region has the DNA TGTGCCAGCTCACTTACTTATAGCAATCAGCCCCAGCATTTT. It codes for CASSLTYSNQPQHF.

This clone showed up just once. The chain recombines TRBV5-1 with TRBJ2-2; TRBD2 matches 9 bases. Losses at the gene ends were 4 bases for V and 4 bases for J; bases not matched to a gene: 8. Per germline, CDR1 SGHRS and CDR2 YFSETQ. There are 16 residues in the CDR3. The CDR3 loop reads CASSMLPAGGTGELFF. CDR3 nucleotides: TGCGCCAGCAGCATGCTGCCAGCGGGAGGCACCGGGGAGCTGTTTTTT.

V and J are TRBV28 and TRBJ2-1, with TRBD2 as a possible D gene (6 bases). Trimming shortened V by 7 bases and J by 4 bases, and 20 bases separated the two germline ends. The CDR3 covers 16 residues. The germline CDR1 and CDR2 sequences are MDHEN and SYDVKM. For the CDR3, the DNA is TGTGCCAGCATAAGCCCGCTGGGGGGAACTTACAATGAGCAGTTCTTC. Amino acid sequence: CASISPLGGTYNEQFF.

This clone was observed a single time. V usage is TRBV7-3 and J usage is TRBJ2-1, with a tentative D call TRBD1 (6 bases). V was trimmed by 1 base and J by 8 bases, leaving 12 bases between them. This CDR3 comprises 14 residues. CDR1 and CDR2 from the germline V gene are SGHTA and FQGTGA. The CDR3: CASSLRGRLYEQFF. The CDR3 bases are TGTGCCAGCAGCTTAAGGGGGCGCTTATATGAGCAGTTCTTC.

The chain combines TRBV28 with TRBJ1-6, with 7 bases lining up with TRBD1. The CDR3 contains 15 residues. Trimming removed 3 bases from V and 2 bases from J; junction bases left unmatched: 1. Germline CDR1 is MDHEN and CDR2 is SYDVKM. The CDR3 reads CASSLTGPYNSPLHF. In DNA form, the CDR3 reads TGTGCCAGCAGTTTGACAGGGCCCTATAATTCACCCCTCCACTTT.

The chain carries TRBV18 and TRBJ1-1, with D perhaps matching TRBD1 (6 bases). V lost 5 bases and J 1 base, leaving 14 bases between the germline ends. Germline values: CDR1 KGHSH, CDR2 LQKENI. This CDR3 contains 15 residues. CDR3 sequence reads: CASSFPGAANTEAFF. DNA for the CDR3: TGTGCCAGCTCATTCCCAGGGGCAGCGAACACTGAAGCTTTCTTT.

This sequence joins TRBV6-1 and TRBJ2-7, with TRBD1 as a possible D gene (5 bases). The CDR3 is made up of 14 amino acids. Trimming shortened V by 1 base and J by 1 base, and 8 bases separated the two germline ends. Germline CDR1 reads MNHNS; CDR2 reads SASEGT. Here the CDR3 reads CASSEDYRSYEQYF. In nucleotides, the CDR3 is TGTGCCAGCAGTGAAGACTACAGGTCCTACGAGCAGTACTTC.

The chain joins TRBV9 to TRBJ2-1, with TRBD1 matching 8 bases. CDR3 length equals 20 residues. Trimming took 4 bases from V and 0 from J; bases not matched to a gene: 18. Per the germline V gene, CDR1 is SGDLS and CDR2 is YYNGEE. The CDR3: CASSPRTGKFWVSSYNEQFF. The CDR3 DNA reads TGTGCCAGCAGCCCCCGGACAGGGAAATTCTGGGTTAGCTCCTACAATGAGCAGTTCTTC.

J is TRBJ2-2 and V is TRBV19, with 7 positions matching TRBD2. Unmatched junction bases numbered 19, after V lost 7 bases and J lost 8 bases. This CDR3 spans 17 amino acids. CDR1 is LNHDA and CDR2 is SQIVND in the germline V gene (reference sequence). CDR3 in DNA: TGTGCCAGTACGGCGTGGAGTCTCAGCGGGGAATTTGGGGAGCTGTTTTTT. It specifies CASTAWSLSGEFGELFF. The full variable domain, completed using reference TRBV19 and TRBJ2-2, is DGGITQSPKYLFRKEGQNVTLSCEQNLNHDAMYWYRQDPGQGLRLIYYSQIVNDFQKGDIAEGYSVSREKKESFPLTVTSAQKNPTAFYLCASTAWSLSGEFGELFFGEGSRLTVL.

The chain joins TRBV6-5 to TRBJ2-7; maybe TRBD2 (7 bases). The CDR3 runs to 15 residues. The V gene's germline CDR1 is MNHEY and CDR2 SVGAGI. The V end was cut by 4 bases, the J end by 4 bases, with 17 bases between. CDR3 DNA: TGTGCCAGCAGTTCCCCTGGGGGGGCTAATTACGAGCAGTACTTC. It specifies CASSSPGGANYEQYF.

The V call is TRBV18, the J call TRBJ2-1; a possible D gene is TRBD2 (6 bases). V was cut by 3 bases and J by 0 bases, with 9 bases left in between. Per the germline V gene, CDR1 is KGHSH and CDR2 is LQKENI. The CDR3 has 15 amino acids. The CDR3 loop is CASSPAGFSYNEQFF. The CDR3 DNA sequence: TGTGCCAGCTCACCGGCGGGATTCTCCTACAATGAGCAGTTCTTC.

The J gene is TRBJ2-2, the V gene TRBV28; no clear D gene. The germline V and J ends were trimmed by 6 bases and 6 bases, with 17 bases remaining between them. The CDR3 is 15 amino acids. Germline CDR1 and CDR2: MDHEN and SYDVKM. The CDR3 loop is CASSLPRVQAGELFF. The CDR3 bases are TGTGCCAGCAGCCTGCCCCGGGTGCAAGCCGGGGAGCTGTTTTTT.

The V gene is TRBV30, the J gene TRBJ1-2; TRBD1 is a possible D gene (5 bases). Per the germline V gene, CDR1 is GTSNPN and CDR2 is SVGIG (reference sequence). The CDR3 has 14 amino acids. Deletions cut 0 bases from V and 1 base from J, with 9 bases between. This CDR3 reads CAWSVRGINYGYTF. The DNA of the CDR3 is TGTGCCTGGAGTGTCCGGGGGATTAACTATGGCTACACCTTC.

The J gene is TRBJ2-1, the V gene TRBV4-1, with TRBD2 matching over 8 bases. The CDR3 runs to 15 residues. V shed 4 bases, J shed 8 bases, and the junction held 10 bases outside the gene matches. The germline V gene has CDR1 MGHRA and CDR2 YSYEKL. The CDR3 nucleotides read TGCGCCAGCAGCCGGACGGGACTAGGGGGGGATGAGCAGTTCTTC. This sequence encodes CASSRTGLGGDEQFF.

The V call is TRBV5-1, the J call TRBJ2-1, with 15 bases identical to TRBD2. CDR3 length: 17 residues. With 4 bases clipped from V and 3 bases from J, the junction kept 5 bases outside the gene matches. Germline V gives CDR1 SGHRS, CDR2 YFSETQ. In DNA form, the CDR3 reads TGCGCCAGCAGCATGGGACTAGCGGGAGGCGACTACAATGAGCAGTTCTTC. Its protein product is CASSMGLAGGDYNEQFF.

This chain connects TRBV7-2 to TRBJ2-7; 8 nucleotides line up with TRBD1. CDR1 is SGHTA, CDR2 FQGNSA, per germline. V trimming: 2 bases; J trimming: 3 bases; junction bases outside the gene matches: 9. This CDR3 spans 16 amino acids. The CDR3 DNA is TGTGCCAGCAGCTTAACCTCGGGACAGGCTGGCTACGAGCAGTACTTC. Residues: CASSLTSGQAGYEQYF.